This entry features one T cell receptor beta chain sequence. This clone's antigen is unknown. Base qualities are missing; no much larger clone stands one base away. These data are taken from a study of blood T cell repertoires in COVID-19 (TCRdb year 2020). Some background on the complete study: Samples covering the acute and convalescent phases of COVID-19 were provided by collaborators in the United States, Italy and Spain. Sample metadata almost always included a de-identified subject ID, COVID-19 status, age in years and sex. The samples were drawn from the first 160 participants of the ongoing ImmuneRACE study and from more than 1,000 subjects provided by 6 global collaborators. The material from the prospective study consisted of cDNA or gDNA derived from T cells, B-cell-depleted T cells, or PBMCs. The repertoires were released in a freely available public database meant as a resource for research on the immune response to SARS-CoV-2. Deeply sampled blood TCRbeta repertoires from subjects exposed to, actively infected with, or recovered from COVID-19 were included in the dataset. HLA class I and class II types, where available, came from metadata supplied by the sample provider rather than from assay-based typing.

CDR1 is given as SEHNR and CDR2 as FQNEAQ, both from the germline V gene (reference sequence). After removal of 1 base from V and 3 bases from J, the junction retains 9 bases not matched to a gene. The CDR3 runs 17 residues from the cysteine to the phenylalanine. Solely the CDR3 DNA is kept, with 51 bases framed from the first base. TCRbeta CDR3 regions were amplified from genomic DNA using the immunoSEQ Assay, a bias-controlled multiplex PCR. The source study handled its data this way. The number of nucleated cells in each sample was estimated by amplification of reference gene primers within the assay. To quantify the absolute abundance of each unique TCRbeta CDR3 rearrangement, sequence reads were collapsed and filtered. Productive Simpson clonality was computed per sample as the square root of Simpson's diversity index over productive rearrangements. TCRdb carries this immuneACCESS record with in-frame sequences only. Its versions omit some clonotypes, under half of them owing to an unresolved V gene in the studies checked, with the rest unexplained. Clone size and the V and J calls come from that table; the DNA yielded D and trimming. The sample profile shows 200,000 to 300,000 clones; approximately 89% of them were found once. Together, the top ten hold 6% to 6.5% of the sample.

Results the study describes overall, beyond this receptor: How much clinical and demographic metadata was included differed by source and by participant, and the metadata was provided uncurated.

One collaborating source in Seattle enrolled patients while the patients were actively infected and followed the patients over time throughout the course of disease. The collaborating institutions used their own protocols to collect whole blood in K2EDTA tubes. For TCRbeta analysis, collaborator samples were shipped as frozen whole blood, as isolated PBMCs, or as DNA extracted from either sample type. The chain is made from TRBV7-9 and TRBJ2-1; 7 central nucleotides agree with TRBD2. What was sequenced was peripheral blood. The clonotype originates from a woman aged 30 to 39 with COVID-19, enrolled during active disease. The CDR3 loop reads CASSLVRREQHYNEQFF. The DNA sequence reads TGTGCCAGCAGCTTAGTTCGGCGGGAGCAACACTACAATGAGCAGTTCTTC.